Listed below are T cell receptor beta chains from one sample, sequenced in a study of early T cells in non-severe SARS-CoV-2 infection. MiXCR, applied by TCRdb to the 5' RACE reads, yields one record per CDR3 protein. The table includes almost 30,000 distinct CDR3 sequences, less than 6.5% detected once. Sequenced input: whole blood. These receptors originate from an adult who was a healthcare worker with PCR-confirmed SARS-CoV-2 infection or an uninfected control (not recorded which). CDR3s include the opening cysteine and the closing phenylalanine or tryptophan. A D gene is named only where the DNA matches it firmly. Where a row states a size, it is once, few, many or the class of an expanded clone; other rows omit it.

v_call	cdr3_length	d_call	j_call	clone_size	cdr3_aa	cdr3_nt
TRBV5-5	18	TRBD2	TRBJ2-5	many	CASSLVRFGGGAYETQYF	TGTGCCAGCAGCTTGGTACGGTTTGGCGGGGGGGCGTATGAGACCCAGTACTTC
TRBV24-1	17	TRBD1	TRBJ2-1	few	CATSDLPGQGGRNEQFF	TGTGCCACCAGTGATTTGCCAGGACAGGGCGGTCGGAATGAGCAGTTCTTC
TRBV7-6	14	-	TRBJ2-5	many	CASSLSYSQETQYF	TGTGCCAGCAGCTTGTCGTACAGCCAAGAGACCCAGTACTTC
TRBV7-2	15	TRBD2	TRBJ2-1	many	CASSPGLPSYNEQFF	TGTGCCAGCAGCCCGGGACTACCGTCCTACAATGAGCAGTTCTTC
TRBV5-5	13	-	TRBJ1-6	many	CATLSSYNSPLHF	TGTGCCACCTTGAGCTCCTATAATTCACCCCTCCACTTT
TRBV5-1	13	TRBD2	TRBJ2-5	many	CASSWEGQETQYF	TGCGCCAGCAGCTGGGAGGGGCAAGAGACCCAGTACTTC
TRBV5-1	15	TRBD1	TRBJ1-2	many	CASSWGQGANYGYTF	TGCGCCAGCAGCTGGGGACAGGGGGCTAACTATGGCTACACCTTC
TRBV20-1	16	TRBD1	TRBJ2-7	many	CSAHRDRGLRDYEQYF	TGCAGTGCTCACCGGGACAGGGGTCTTCGTGACTACGAGCAGTACTTC
TRBV25-1	17	-	TRBJ2-3	many	CASSELGGTVSTDTQYF	TGTGCCAGCAGTGAATTGGGGGGGACAGTGAGCACAGATACGCAGTATTTT
TRBV5-1	16	-	TRBJ1-2	many	CASSLGDFPSHYGYTF	TGCGCCAGCAGCCTAGGGGACTTCCCCTCGCACTATGGCTACACCTTC
TRBV11-2	14	TRBD2	TRBJ2-5	many	CASSQAGAPGTQYF	TGTGCCAGCAGCCAAGCGGGGGCACCCGGGACCCAGTACTTC
TRBV29-1	14	TRBD1	TRBJ2-3	many	CSVVGTGAADTQYF	TGCAGCGTTGTTGGGACAGGGGCGGCAGATACGCAGTATTTT
TRBV24-1	12	-	TRBJ1-2	many	CATGGKNYGYTF	TGTGCCACCGGTGGGAAAAACTATGGCTACACCTTC
TRBV20-1	16	-	TRBJ2-6	many	CSASSQPGAGANVLTF	TGCAGTGCCTCATCCCAACCAGGGGCCGGGGCCAACGTCCTGACTTTC
TRBV20-1	13	TRBD2	TRBJ2-1	-	CSGGGRLYNEQFF	TGCAGTGGCGGGGGGCGACTCTACAATGAGCAGTTCTTC
TRBV28	16	TRBD1	TRBJ2-5	few	CASSSGGFMPQETQYF	TGTGCCAGCAGTTCAGGGGGTTTTATGCCCCAAGAGACCCAGTACTTC
TRBV18	13	-	TRBJ1-4	few	CASSPLRNEKLFF	TGTGCCAGCTCACCACTTAGGAATGAAAAACTGTTTTTT
TRBV29-1	12	-	TRBJ2-4	many	CSVGVSENIQYF	TGCAGCGTTGGGGTGTCTGAGAACATTCAGTACTTC
TRBV13	11	-	TRBJ1-2	many	CASSLYNGYTF	TGTGCCAGCAGCTTATACAACGGCTACACCTTC
TRBV5-4	15	-	TRBJ2-3	many	CASSLALAGSDTQYF	TGTGCCAGCAGCTTGGCACTAGCAGGCTCAGATACGCAGTATTTT
TRBV5-1	15	TRBD1	TRBJ2-3	many	CASSSGQPSTDTQYF	TGCGCCAGCAGCTCGGGACAGCCGAGCACAGATACGCAGTATTTT
TRBV6-6	13	-	TRBJ2-7	many	CASSYPDSYEQYF	TGTGCCAGCAGTTACCCGGACTCTTACGAGCAGTACTTC
TRBV20-1	13	-	TRBJ2-7	-	CSAVGLETYEQYF	TGCAGTGCTGTAGGACTGGAGACCTACGAGCAGTACTTC
TRBV12-3/TRBV12-4	14	-	TRBJ2-2	many	CASSPSGLLGELFF	TGTGCCAGCAGCCCAAGTGGCCTCCTCGGGGAGCTGTTTTTT